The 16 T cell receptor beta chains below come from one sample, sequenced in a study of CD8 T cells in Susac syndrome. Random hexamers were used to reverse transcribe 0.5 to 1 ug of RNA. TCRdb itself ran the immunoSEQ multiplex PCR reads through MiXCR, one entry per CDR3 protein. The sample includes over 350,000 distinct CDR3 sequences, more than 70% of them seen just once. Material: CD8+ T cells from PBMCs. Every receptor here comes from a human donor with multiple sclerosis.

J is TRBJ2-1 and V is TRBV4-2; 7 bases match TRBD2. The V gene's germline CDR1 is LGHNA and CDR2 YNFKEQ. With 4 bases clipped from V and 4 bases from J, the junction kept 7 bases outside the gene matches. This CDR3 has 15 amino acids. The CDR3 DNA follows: TGTGCCAGCAGCCCTTTCCAGCGGGGTTACAATGAGCAGTTCTTC. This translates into CASSPFQRGYNEQFF.

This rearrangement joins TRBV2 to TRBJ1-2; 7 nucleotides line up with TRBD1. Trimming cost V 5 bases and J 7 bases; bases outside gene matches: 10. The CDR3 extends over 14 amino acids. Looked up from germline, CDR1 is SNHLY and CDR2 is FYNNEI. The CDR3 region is CASSSTLTGPGYTF. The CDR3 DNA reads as TGTGCCAGCAGTTCTACCCTGACAGGGCCTGGCTACACCTTC.

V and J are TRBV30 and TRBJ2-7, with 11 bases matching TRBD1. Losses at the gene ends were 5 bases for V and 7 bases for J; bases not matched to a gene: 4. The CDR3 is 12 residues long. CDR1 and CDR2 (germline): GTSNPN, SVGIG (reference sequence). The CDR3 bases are TGTGCCTGGGGACAGGGGGCTTATGAGCAGTACTTC. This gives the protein CAWGQGAYEQYF.

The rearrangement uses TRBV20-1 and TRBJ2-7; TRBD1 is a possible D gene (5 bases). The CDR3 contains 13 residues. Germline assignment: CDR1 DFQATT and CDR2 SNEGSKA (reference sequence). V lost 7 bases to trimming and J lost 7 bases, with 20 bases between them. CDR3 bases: TGCAGTGTCCGCCCTGGGGCCTACGGAGAGCAGTACTTC. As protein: CSVRPGAYGEQYF.

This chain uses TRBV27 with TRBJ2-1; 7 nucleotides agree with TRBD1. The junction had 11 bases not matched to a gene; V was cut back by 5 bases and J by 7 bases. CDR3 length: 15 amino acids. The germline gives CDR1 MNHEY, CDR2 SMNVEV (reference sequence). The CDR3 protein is CASSPSTGESNEQFF. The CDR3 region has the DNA TGTGCCAGCAGTCCTAGTACAGGGGAATCTAATGAGCAGTTCTTC.

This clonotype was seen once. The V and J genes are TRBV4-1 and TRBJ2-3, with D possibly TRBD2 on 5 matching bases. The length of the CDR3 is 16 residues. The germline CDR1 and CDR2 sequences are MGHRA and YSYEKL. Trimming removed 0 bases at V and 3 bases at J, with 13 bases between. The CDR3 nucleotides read TGCGCCAGCAGCCAAGAAGCGGAGCCCACGACAGATACGCAGTATTTT. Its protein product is CASSQEAEPTTDTQYF.

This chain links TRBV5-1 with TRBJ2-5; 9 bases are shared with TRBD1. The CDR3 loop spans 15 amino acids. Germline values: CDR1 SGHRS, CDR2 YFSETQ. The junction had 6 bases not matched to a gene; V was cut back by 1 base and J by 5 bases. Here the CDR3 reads CASSLTGGLSETQYF. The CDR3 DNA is TGCGCCAGCAGCTTGACAGGGGGCCTTTCGGAGACCCAGTACTTC.

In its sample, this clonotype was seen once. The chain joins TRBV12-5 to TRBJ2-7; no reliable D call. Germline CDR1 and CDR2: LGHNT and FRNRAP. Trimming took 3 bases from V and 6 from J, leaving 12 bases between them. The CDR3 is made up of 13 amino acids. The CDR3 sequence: CASGLENSPEQYF. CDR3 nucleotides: TGTGCTAGTGGTTTAGAGAACTCGCCCGAGCAGTACTTC.

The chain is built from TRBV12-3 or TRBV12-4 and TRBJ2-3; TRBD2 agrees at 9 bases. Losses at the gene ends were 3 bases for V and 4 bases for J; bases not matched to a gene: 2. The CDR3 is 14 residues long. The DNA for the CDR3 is TGTGCCAGCAGTTTGAGCGGGAGGTCAGATACGCAGTATTTT. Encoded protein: CASSLSGRSDTQYF.

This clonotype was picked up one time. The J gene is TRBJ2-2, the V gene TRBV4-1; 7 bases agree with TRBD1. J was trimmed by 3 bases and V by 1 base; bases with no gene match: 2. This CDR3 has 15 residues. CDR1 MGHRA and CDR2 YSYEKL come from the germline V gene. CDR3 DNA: TGCGCCAGCAGCCAAGGGACAGGCTACACCGGGGAGCTGTTTTTT. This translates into CASSQGTGYTGELFF.

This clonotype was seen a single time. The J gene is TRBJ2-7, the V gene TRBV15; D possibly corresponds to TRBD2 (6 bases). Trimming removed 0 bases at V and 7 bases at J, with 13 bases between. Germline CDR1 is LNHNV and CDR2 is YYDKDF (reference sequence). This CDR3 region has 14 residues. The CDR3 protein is CATSRDAGLEEQYF. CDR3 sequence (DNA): TGTGCCACCAGCAGAGATGCGGGGCTTGAGGAGCAGTACTTC.

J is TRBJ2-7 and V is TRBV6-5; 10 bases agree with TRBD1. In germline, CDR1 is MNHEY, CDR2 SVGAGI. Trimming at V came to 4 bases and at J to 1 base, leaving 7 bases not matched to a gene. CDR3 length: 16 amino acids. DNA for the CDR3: TGTGCCAGCAGTTTCCCGGACAGGGGGGTTTCCTACGAGCAGTACTTC. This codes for CASSFPDRGVSYEQYF.

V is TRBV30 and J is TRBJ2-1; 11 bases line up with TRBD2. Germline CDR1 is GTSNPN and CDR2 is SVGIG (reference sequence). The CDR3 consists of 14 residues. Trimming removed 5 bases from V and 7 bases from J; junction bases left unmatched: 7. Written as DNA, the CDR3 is TGTGCCTGGGCCCCGGGACTAGCGGAAAATGAGCAGTTCTTC. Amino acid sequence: CAWAPGLAENEQFF. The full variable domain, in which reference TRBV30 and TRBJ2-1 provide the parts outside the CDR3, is SQTIHQWPATLVQPVGSPLSLECTVEGTSNPNLYWYRQAAGRGLQLLFYSVGIGQISSEVPQNLSASRPQDRQFILSSKKLLLSDSGFYLCAWAPGLAENEQFFGPGTRLTVL.

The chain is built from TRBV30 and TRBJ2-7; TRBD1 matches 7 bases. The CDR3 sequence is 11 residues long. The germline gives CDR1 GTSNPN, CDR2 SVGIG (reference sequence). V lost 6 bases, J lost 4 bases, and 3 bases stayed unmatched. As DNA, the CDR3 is TGTGCCTGCGGGGACAGTTACGAGCAGTACTTC. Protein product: CACGDSYEQYF.

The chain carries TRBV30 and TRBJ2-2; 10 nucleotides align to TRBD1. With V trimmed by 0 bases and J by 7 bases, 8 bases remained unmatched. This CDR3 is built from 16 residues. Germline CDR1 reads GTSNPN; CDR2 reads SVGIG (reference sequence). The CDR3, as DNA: TGTGCCTGGAGTGTAACCCCGGGACAGGGGAGCGGGGAGCTGTTTTTT. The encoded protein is CAWSVTPGQGSGELFF.

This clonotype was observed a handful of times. The CDR3 DNA sequence: TGTGCCAGCAGCTTTAGGGCCGCCGCCTACGAGCAGTACTTC. This codes for CASSFRAAAYEQYF. V gene TRBV11-2 combines with J gene TRBJ2-7; D is unclear. V lost 3 bases to trimming and J lost 2 bases, with 11 bases between them. CDR3 length: 14 amino acids. The V gene's germline CDR1 is SGHAT and CDR2 FQNNGV.